This TCR beta chain was recorded in a study of blood T cells in healthy people across ages. To note about this clonotype: Its antigen is unknown.

Donors were systemically healthy Caucasian individuals from Russia aged 6 to 90 years. Investigators took around 10 milliliters of peripheral blood from every donor. Study results and caveats: A roughly linear age-dependent decrease characterized TCR beta diversity per million T cells. There were more naive CD4+ cells and higher diversity in long-lived donors than in aged donors.

A sample-barcoded 5' primer and a J-beta primer mix were used in a second PCR of roughly 6 to 11 cycles. From the 5' RACE reads, TCRdb called clonotypes with MiXCR, one entry per CDR3 protein. The sample holds about 970,000 distinct CDR3 sequences, 51% seen once. The TCR sequence derives from a woman aged 55-69 years in good health. Sequenced: blood.

The CDR3 DNA is TGCAGTGCTAGTCCGGGGGGGGGAGTTAACAATGAGCAGTACTTC. This codes for CSASPGGGVNNEQYF. This rearrangement joins TRBV20-1 to TRBJ2-5; 8 bases are a match to TRBD2. V lost 3 bases and J lost 11; bases outside the gene matches: 17. The CDR3 covers 15 residues. CDR1 is DFQATT and CDR2 is SNEGSKA in the germline V gene (reference sequence).